This T cell receptor (beta chain) was profiled in a study of CD8 T cells in Susac syndrome. Across the study: The sequenced Susac syndrome patients comprised six with active disease and roughly 8 in remission. Study findings and constraints: Where Susac syndrome CD4+ T cell repertoires were concerned, no clonal expansion was evident.

With random hexamers, reverse transcription was performed on roughly 0.45 to 1 ug of RNA. MiXCR, applied by TCRdb to the immunoSEQ multiplex PCR reads, yields one record per CDR3 protein. The sample has about 240,000 distinct CDR3 sequences, 90% to 96% seen once. With respect to this clonotype: The target antigen is unknown.

Diagnostic criteria defined recently for definite or probable disease were met by the Susac syndrome patients. This CDR3 comprises 15 residues. Germline values: CDR1 SGHNT, CDR2 YYREEE (reference sequence). Losses at the gene ends were 4 bases for V and 1 base for J; bases not matched to a gene: 3. The TCR comes from a human donor with Susac syndrome. The V call is TRBV5-4, the J call TRBJ2-3, with 10 bases identical to TRBD2. Specimen: CD4+ T cells from PBMCs. Written as DNA, the CDR3 is TGTGCCAGCAGCCTAGCGGGAGCGGGCACAGATACGCAGTATTTT. Translating it yields CASSLAGAGTDTQYF.